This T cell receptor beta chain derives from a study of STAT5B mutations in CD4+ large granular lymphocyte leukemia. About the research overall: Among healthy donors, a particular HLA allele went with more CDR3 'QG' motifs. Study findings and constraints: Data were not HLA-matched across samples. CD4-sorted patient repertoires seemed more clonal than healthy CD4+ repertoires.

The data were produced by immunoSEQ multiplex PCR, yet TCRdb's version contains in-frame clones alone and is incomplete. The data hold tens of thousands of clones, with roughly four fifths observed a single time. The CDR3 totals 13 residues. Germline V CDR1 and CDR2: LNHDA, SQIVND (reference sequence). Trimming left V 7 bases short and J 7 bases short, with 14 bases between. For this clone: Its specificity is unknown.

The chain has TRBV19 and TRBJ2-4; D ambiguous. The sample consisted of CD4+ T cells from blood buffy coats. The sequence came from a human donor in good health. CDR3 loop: CASTIALGNIQYF. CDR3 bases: TGTGCCAGTACCATCGCCCTGGGGAACATTCAGTACTTC. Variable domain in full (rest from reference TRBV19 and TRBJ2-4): DGGITQSPKYLFRKEGQNVTLSCEQNLNHDAMYWYRQDPGQGLRLIYYSQIVNDFQKGDIAEGYSVSREKKESFPLTVTSAQKNPTAFYLCASTIALGNIQYFGAGTRLSVL.